Following are 18 T cell receptor beta chains from one sample sequenced in a study of CD8 T cells in Susac syndrome. Reverse transcription of 0.5 to 1 ug RNA was carried out with random hexamers. In TCRdb, the immunoSEQ multiplex PCR reads were re-called with MiXCR into one record per CDR3 protein. The table shows some 240,000 distinct CDR3 sequences, with 90% to 96% occurring only once. Sequencing was carried out using CD4+ T cells from PBMCs. The source is a human donor with Susac syndrome.

This chain joins TRBV6-5 and TRBJ2-5; maybe TRBD2 (7 bases). The CDR3 loop spans 15 amino acids. V lost 8 bases, J lost 5 bases, and 21 bases lay in between. Germline V lookup: CDR1 MNHEY, CDR2 SVGAGI. The CDR3, as DNA: TGTGCCAGCGGCCGCCGGGCAAGGGGGGGGGAGACCCAGTACTTC. The encoded protein is CASGRRARGGETQYF.

The chain carries TRBV2 and TRBJ2-7, with TRBD1 matching over 12 bases. Germline V gives CDR1 SNHLY, CDR2 FYNNEI. V was clipped by 6 bases and J by 1 base; unmatched bases: 4. There are 15 residues in the CDR3. The CDR3 DNA reads as TGTGCCAGCAGGGGGACAGGGGGCCAATCCTACGAGCAGTACTTC. Its translation: CASRGTGGQSYEQYF.

This clonotype was found once. The chain joins TRBV6-5 to TRBJ2-7; 8 bases match TRBD2. The trim removed 7 bases at V and 2 bases at J, leaving 4 bases unmatched. From germline, CDR1 is MNHEY and CDR2 SVGAGI. The CDR3 totals 13 residues. The CDR3 bases are TGTGCCAGCACCCGGGAGGGGGCCTACGAGCAGTACTTC. It specifies CASTREGAYEQYF.

V gene TRBV7-9 combines with J gene TRBJ2-5; the D is unclear. This CDR3 contains 15 residues. The germline V gene encodes CDR1 SEHNR and CDR2 FQNEAQ (reference sequence). V lost 1 base, J lost 5 bases, and 14 bases lay in between. The CDR3 region has the DNA TGTGCCAGCAGCTTAGTCCCTAATCTTGGCGAGACCCAGTACTTC. It codes for CASSLVPNLGETQYF.

This clonotype was counted between two and nine times. The chain employs TRBV18 and TRBJ2-1; 8 bases are a match to TRBD2. Germline CDR1 and CDR2: KGHSH and LQKENI. J lost 6 bases, V lost 0 bases, and 1 base had no gene match. There are 14 residues in the CDR3. Written as DNA, the CDR3 is TGTGCCAGCTCACCACCCAGCGGGAGCAATGAGCAGTTCTTC. This encodes CASSPPSGSNEQFF.

The chain carries TRBV4-2 and TRBJ2-1, with D unclear. The CDR3 spans 12 residues. V shed 3 bases and J shed 6 bases, with 6 bases lying between them. The germline V gene encodes CDR1 LGHNA and CDR2 YNFKEQ. CDR3 nucleotide sequence: TGTGCCAGCAGCCAGGACGGCAATGAGCAGTTCTTC. Translating it yields CASSQDGNEQFF.

The rearrangement joins TRBV6-2 or TRBV6-3 to TRBJ1-2; maybe TRBD1 (5 bases). Trimming took off 4 bases at V and 8 bases at J, with 20 bases between the two ends. Looked up from germline, CDR1 is MNHEY and CDR2 is SVGEGT. CDR3 length equals 15 residues. This chain's CDR3 is CASSWAGQIRDGYTF. The CDR3 DNA is TGTGCCAGCAGTTGGGCTGGACAAATCCGCGACGGCTACACCTTC.

This clonotype was counted only a few times. The V call is TRBV25-1, the J call TRBJ2-5; perhaps TRBD2 as D (5 bases). Germline V gene data show CDR1 as MGHDK and CDR2 as SYGVNS. The CDR3 is made up of 13 amino acids. Trimming removed 5 bases at V and 1 base at J, with 8 bases between. In nucleotides, the CDR3 is TGTGCCAGCAGTCGGGCGGGCCAAGAGACCCAGTACTTC. Translated: CASSRAGQETQYF.

J is TRBJ1-1 and V is TRBV29-1; D ambiguous. CDR1 is SQVTM and CDR2 is ANQGSEA in the germline V gene. The CDR3 is 13 amino acids. The V end was cut by 2 bases, the J end by 1 base, with 8 bases between. The CDR3 loop is CSVERGQNTEAFF. As DNA, the CDR3 is TGCAGCGTTGAAAGAGGGCAGAACACTGAAGCTTTCTTT.

This chain joins TRBV6-5 and TRBJ2-1; perhaps D is TRBD1 or TRBD2 (5 bases each). From germline, CDR1 is MNHEY and CDR2 SVGAGI. The CDR3 sequence is 14 residues long. The V and J ends lost 7 bases and 5 bases respectively, with 15 bases between them. The CDR3 nucleotides are TGTGCCAGCAACAATCCGGGACCCCACAATGAGCAGTTCTTC. Translation gives CASNNPGPHNEQFF.

V gene TRBV28 combines with J gene TRBJ2-7; D call uncertain. Germline V gives CDR1 MDHEN, CDR2 SYDVKM. CDR3 length equals 11 residues. Trimming removed 3 bases from V and 4 bases from J, with 4 bases in between. The DNA for the CDR3 is TGTGCCAGCAGTTTTAAGTACGAGCAGTACTTC. Amino acid sequence: CASSFKYEQYF. Filled out from reference TRBV28 and TRBJ2-7, the complete variable domain reads DVKVTQSSRYLVKRTGEKVFLECVQDMDHENMFWYRQDPGLGLRLIYFSYDVKMKEKGDIPEGYSVSREKKERFSLILESASTNQTSMYLCASSFKYEQYFGPGTRLTVT.

In the case of this clonotype: A read error may account for a junction end that differs from germline. This chain joins TRBV27 and TRBJ1-3; maybe TRBD1 (6 bases). CDR3 length equals 18 residues. Germline CDR1 and CDR2: MNHEY and SMNVEV (reference sequence). The CDR3 coding sequence is TGTGCCAGCAGTGAGCTTCGGACAGCTAGAGGGCCTGGGAACACCATATATTTT. As protein: CASSELRTARGPGNTIYF.

The rearrangement links TRBV4-1 to TRBJ2-5; TRBD2 agrees at 7 bases. This CDR3 region has 16 residues. The V gene end was trimmed by 0 bases and the J gene end by 5 bases; junction bases not matched to a gene: 9. Germline V gene data show CDR1 as MGHRA and CDR2 as YSYEKL. The CDR3 region is CASSQDRGTSAETQYF. In DNA form, the CDR3 reads TGCGCCAGCAGCCAAGATCGGGGCACTAGCGCCGAGACCCAGTACTTC.

CDR3 coding DNA: TGTGCCAGCAGTTCCGGACTAGCGGGCAATGAGCAGTTCTTC. It codes for CASSSGLAGNEQFF. V is TRBV6-5 and J is TRBJ2-1, with 11 bases identical to TRBD2. Losses at the gene ends were 4 bases for V and 6 bases for J; bases not matched to a gene: 2. CDR1 MNHEY and CDR2 SVGAGI come from the germline V gene. This CDR3 has 14 residues.

The rearrangement links TRBV30 to TRBJ2-5, with TRBD1 identical over 9 bases. From germline, CDR1 is GTSNPN and CDR2 SVGIG (reference sequence). The CDR3 loop spans 13 amino acids. The trim removed 5 bases at V and 5 bases at J, leaving 6 bases unmatched. CDR3 DNA sequence: TGTGCCTGGGGACAGGGGTATGGGGAGACCCAGTACTTC. As protein: CAWGQGYGETQYF.

The rearrangement uses TRBV29-1 and TRBJ2-5; the match to TRBD1 covers 7 bases. The J segment lost 1 base and the V segment lost 6 bases, leaving 11 bases of the junction unmatched. Germline CDR1 is SQVTM and CDR2 is ANQGSEA. This CDR3 is 15 amino acids long. The CDR3 sequence is CSVIPDRSLQETQYF. The CDR3 DNA follows: TGCAGCGTGATACCGGACAGGTCCCTCCAAGAGACCCAGTACTTC.

The chain is built from TRBV7-9 and TRBJ2-1; D may be TRBD1 (6 bases). The CDR3 is made up of 15 amino acids. The V gene lost 6 bases and the J gene lost 3 bases, with 15 bases spanning the gap. Germline CDR1 and CDR2: SEHNR and FQNEAQ (reference sequence). In DNA, the CDR3 is TGTGCCAGCAGGGAAGGTACAGGGCGCTACAATGAGCAGTTCTTC. It encodes CASREGTGRYNEQFF.

The gene calls are TRBV5-1 and TRBJ2-1, with D perhaps matching TRBD2 (6 bases). From germline, CDR1 is SGHRS and CDR2 YFSETQ. V was cut by 1 base and J by 6 bases, with 8 bases left in between. The CDR3 has 13 residues. CDR3 amino acids: CASSLTSLNEQFF. Written as DNA, the CDR3 is TGCGCCAGCAGCTTGACTAGCCTCAATGAGCAGTTCTTC. Drawing the rest from reference TRBV5-1 and TRBJ2-1, the complete variable domain is KAGVTQTPRYLIKTRGQQVTLSCSPISGHRSVSWYQQTPGQGLQFLFEYFSETQRNKGNFPGRFSGRQFSNSRSEMNVSTLELGDSALYLCASSLTSLNEQFFGPGTRLTVL.